A single sample is the source of the 19 T cell receptor beta chains below, sequenced in a study of beta chain features in type 1 diabetes. The isolated RNA, all of it, was reverse transcribed, so expressed TCRB transcripts were what got sequenced. Clones were sequenced by immunoSEQ multiplex PCR, and TCRdb holds only the in-frame ones, with some missing. The repertoire holds around 200,000 clones, with around 13% as singletons. The sample taken for sequencing was central memory CD4+ T cells from blood. Receptors originate from a woman in her late teens or twenties in good health.

The V and J genes are TRBV5-5 and TRBJ1-5; tentative D call: TRBD1 (5 bases). The CDR3 is made up of 15 amino acids. Germline V lookup: CDR1 SGHKS, CDR2 YYEKEE (reference sequence). V was shortened by 4 bases and J by 3 bases, with 14 bases between the two germline ends. The DNA of the CDR3 is TGTGCCAGCAGCCCTACAGGTTTCCCCAATCAGCCCCAGCATTTT. Translated: CASSPTGFPNQPQHF.

The chain recombines TRBV27 with TRBJ2-1, with 9 bases aligning to TRBD2. The germline CDR1 and CDR2 sequences are MNHEY and SMNVEV (reference sequence). This CDR3 has 16 amino acids. J was trimmed by 7 bases and V by 3 bases; bases with no gene match: 10. The DNA for the CDR3 is TGTGCCAGCAGTTTTTACGGCGGGAGGGCCCAGAATGAGCAGTTCTTC. It specifies CASSFYGGRAQNEQFF.

This clone was seen a few times. V and J are TRBV29-1 and TRBJ2-5, with 9 nucleotides matching TRBD1. This CDR3 comprises 15 residues. Germline CDR1 is SQVTM and CDR2 is ANQGSEA. The V segment lost 7 bases and the J segment 1 base; nucleotides outside the gene matches: 10. Here the CDR3 reads CSADAGTGFQETQYF. The DNA for the CDR3 is TGCAGCGCCGACGCCGGGACAGGGTTCCAAGAGACCCAGTACTTC.

There are a few counts of this clone. The chain carries TRBV30 and TRBJ2-3, with TRBD2 identical over 11 bases. CDR3 length: 14 amino acids. Trimming took 0 bases from V and 5 from J; bases not matched to a gene: 1. CDR1 and CDR2 from the germline V gene are GTSNPN and SVGIG (reference sequence). CDR3 coding DNA: TGTGCCTGGAGTGTAGGACTAGCGGGAGATACGCAGTATTTT. This sequence encodes CAWSVGLAGDTQYF.

The chain joins TRBV7-2 to TRBJ1-1; 7 bases fit TRBD1. This CDR3 has 16 amino acids. V dropped 3 bases and J dropped 4; count of bases not matched to a gene: 11. Germline V gene data show CDR1 as SGHTA and CDR2 as FQGNSA. The CDR3 region is CASSFNTGEASTEAFF. The CDR3 DNA follows: TGTGCCAGCAGCTTTAACACAGGGGAGGCTAGCACTGAAGCTTTCTTT. Full variable domain (missing parts from reference TRBV7-2 and TRBJ1-1): GAGVSQSPSNKVTEKGKDVELRCDPISGHTALYWYRQSLGQGLEFLIYFQGNSAPDKSGLPSDRFSAERTGGSVSTLTIQRTQQEDSAVYLCASSFNTGEASTEAFFGQGTRLTVV.

This clone was detected a few times. The chain is built from TRBV18 and TRBJ2-7; possible D gene TRBD1, 6 bases. Germline CDR1 and CDR2: KGHSH and LQKENI. CDR3 length: 14 amino acids. Trimming removed 8 bases at V and 0 bases at J, with 14 bases between. The CDR3 bases are TGTGCCAGCACCCAGACAGGATACTCCTACGAGCAGTACTTC. Protein: CASTQTGYSYEQYF. The full variable domain, rest sourced from reference TRBV18 and TRBJ2-7, is NAGVMQNPRHLVRRRGQEARLRCSPMKGHSHVYWYRQLPEEGLKFMVYLQKENIIDESGMPKERFSAEFPKEGPSILRIQQVVRGDSAAYFCASTQTGYSYEQYFGPGTRLTVT.

This clone was observed a handful of times. V and J are TRBV7-9 and TRBJ1-2, with TRBD1 as a possible D gene (5 bases). CDR1 and CDR2 from the germline V gene are SEHNR and FQNEAQ (reference sequence). V was clipped by 4 bases and J by 6 bases, with 24 bases between them. The CDR3 totals 17 residues. The CDR3 loop reads CASSSGRGGVRGDGYTF. The CDR3 nucleotides are TGTGCCAGCAGCTCCGGGAGAGGAGGGGTTAGGGGCGATGGCTACACCTTC.

In its sample, this clone was seen a few times. The V call is TRBV30, the J call TRBJ2-7; 12 bases are a match to TRBD2. The J segment lost 3 bases and the V segment lost 1 base, leaving 4 bases of the junction unmatched. CDR1 and CDR2 from the germline V gene are GTSNPN and SVGIG (reference sequence). This CDR3 contains 15 residues. CDR3 in amino acids: CAWSATSGGLYEQYF. As DNA, the CDR3 is TGTGCCTGGAGTGCGACTAGCGGGGGCCTCTACGAGCAGTACTTC.

V and J are TRBV28 and TRBJ2-1; D uncertain. Germline V gene data show CDR1 as MDHEN and CDR2 as SYDVKM. This CDR3 comprises 17 residues. Trimming took 3 bases from V and 0 from J, leaving 15 bases between them. The CDR3 coding sequence is TGTGCCAGCAGTTTTATCGTCGGGTCTTACTCCTACAATGAGCAGTTCTTC. This gives the protein CASSFIVGSYSYNEQFF.

This clone was recorded a few times. V gene TRBV9 combines with J gene TRBJ2-5; 13 bases map to TRBD2. V shed 4 bases and J 4 bases; nucleotides not matched to a gene: 4. The CDR3 loop spans 15 amino acids. Per the germline V gene, CDR1 is SGDLS and CDR2 is YYNGEE. The CDR3 coding sequence is TGTGCCAGCAGCCCTCGACTAGCGGGAGGAGAGACCCAGTACTTC. As protein: CASSPRLAGGETQYF. Full variable domain (outside the CDR3, taken from reference TRBV9 and TRBJ2-5): DSGVTQTPKHLITATGQRVTLRCSPRSGDLSVYWYQQSLDQGLQFLIQYYNGEERAKGNILERFSAQQFPDLHSELNLSSLELGDSALYFCASSPRLAGGETQYFGPGTRLLVL.

The J gene is TRBJ1-4, the V gene TRBV7-2; D is uncertain. CDR1 SGHTA and CDR2 FQGNSA come from the germline V gene. This CDR3 comprises 14 residues. V lost 4 bases and J 8 bases, leaving 14 bases between the germline ends. This CDR3 is CASSWGAPGEKLFF. The CDR3 coding sequence is TGTGCCAGCAGCTGGGGAGCCCCGGGGGAAAAACTGTTTTTT.

This clone was detected a few times. This sequence joins TRBV6-6 and TRBJ2-7, with 10 bases aligning to TRBD2. Germline-derived CDR1 and CDR2 are MNHNY and SVGAGI (reference sequence). V lost 5 bases, J lost 0 bases, and 4 bases stayed unmatched. The CDR3 loop spans 15 amino acids. This CDR3 reads CASSQTSGASYEQYF. The CDR3 nucleotides are TGTGCCAGCAGTCAAACTAGCGGGGCCTCCTACGAGCAGTACTTC.

The sample holds a few counts of this clone. Here the CDR3 reads CAIQGARGTEAFF. DNA of the CDR3: TGTGCCATTCAGGGGGCGCGAGGCACTGAAGCTTTCTTT. The chain recombines TRBV6-6 with TRBJ1-1; TRBD1 matches at 8 bases. The CDR3 consists of 13 residues. Trimming cost V 10 bases and J 4 bases; bases outside gene matches: 8. Germline V CDR1 and CDR2: MNHNY, SVGAGI (reference sequence).

CDR3 protein: CASSSQGSGYTF. CDR3 bases: TGTGCCAGTAGTTCACAGGGAAGCGGCTACACCTTC. This chain uses TRBV19 with TRBJ1-2; perhaps TRBD1 as D (6 bases). The CDR3 contains 12 residues. V lost 5 bases and J lost 8, with 12 bases in between. Germline V gene data show CDR1 as LNHDA and CDR2 as SQIVND (reference sequence).

A word on this clone: This specimen includes other DNA sequences encoding the same CDR3. The chain links TRBV9 to TRBJ2-3; 9 bases are shared with TRBD1. J was trimmed by 4 bases and V by 3 bases; bases with no gene match: 3. Germline V CDR1 and CDR2: SGDLS, YYNGEE. CDR3 length: 14 amino acids. CDR3 loop: CASSDTGGADTQYF. DNA for the CDR3: TGTGCCAGCAGCGATACAGGGGGCGCAGATACGCAGTATTTT.

The chain employs TRBV28 and TRBJ1-2; D not resolved. The CDR3 consists of 12 residues. Germline V gene sequence: CDR1 MDHEN, CDR2 SYDVKM. Trimming stripped 10 bases from V and 8 bases from J, with 17 bases between. The CDR3 here is CATGIGAGGYTF. In DNA form, the CDR3 reads TGTGCCACCGGAATTGGAGCTGGAGGCTACACCTTC.

This clone was counted between two and nine times. V is TRBV18 and J is TRBJ2-7; D unresolved. Trimming stripped 2 bases from V and 3 bases from J, with 8 bases between. The length of the CDR3 is 13 residues. CDR1 and CDR2 (germline): KGHSH, LQKENI. In DNA form, the CDR3 reads TGTGCCAGCTCACCAACCAGTGACTACGAGCAGTACTTC. The encoded protein is CASSPTSDYEQYF.

This chain links TRBV7-9 with TRBJ2-3; 8 bases are a match to TRBD2. This CDR3 comprises 15 residues. The junction had 3 bases not matched to a gene; V was cut back by 2 bases and J by 2 bases. Germline-derived CDR1 and CDR2 are SEHNR and FQNEAQ (reference sequence). CDR3 coding DNA: TGTGCCAGCAGCTTAATAGCGGGGCTCACAGATACGCAGTATTTT. This gives the protein CASSLIAGLTDTQYF.

This clone has only a few counts. The sample has other DNA sequences that encode this CDR3 too. The rearrangement links TRBV30 to TRBJ1-5; 9 bases fit TRBD1. Trimming at V came to 3 bases and at J to 4 bases, leaving 4 bases not matched to a gene. From germline, CDR1 is GTSNPN and CDR2 SVGIG (reference sequence). The CDR3 totals 14 residues. CDR3 loop: CAWRDGTGNQPQHF. For the CDR3, the DNA is TGTGCCTGGAGAGACGGGACAGGGAATCAGCCCCAGCATTTT.